Listed here are 17 T cell receptor beta chains from one sample, sequenced in a study of identical twins. TCRdb re-called the 5' RACE reads with MiXCR, one entry per CDR3 protein. The sample holds fewer than 650,000 distinct CDR3 sequences, over 8.5% seen once. Another study also made use of these data, one on yellow fever vaccine responses in identical twins.

Sequencing used PBMCs. All receptors come from a woman under 30 in good health.

This clonotype was detected ten times or more. The chain is built from TRBV29-1 and TRBJ2-3; TRBD1 or TRBD2 may be the D gene (5 bases each). V was clipped by 6 bases and J by 6 bases, with 19 bases between them. From germline, CDR1 is SQVTM and CDR2 ANQGSEA. The CDR3 loop spans 14 amino acids. The CDR3 region has the DNA TGCAGCGTGATCCCAGGGAGAGGGGAGGATACGCAGTATTTT. The encoded protein is CSVIPGRGEDTQYF.

This clonotype was picked up many times. This chain joins TRBV5-1 and TRBJ2-1; D is possibly TRBD1 (6 bases). The germline V gene encodes CDR1 SGHRS and CDR2 YFSETQ. Trimming removed 0 bases at V and 9 bases at J, with 13 bases between. The CDR3 runs 14 residues. The CDR3 spells CASSLDRERFEQFF. CDR3 coding DNA: TGCGCCAGCAGCTTGGACAGGGAGAGGTTTGAGCAGTTCTTC.

In its sample, this clonotype was seen a few times. The chain combines TRBV3-1 with TRBJ2-5, with D perhaps being TRBD1 or TRBD2 (6 bases each). The CDR3 length is 17 residues. The germline CDR1 and CDR2 sequences are LGHDT and YNNKEL (reference sequence). Trimming removed 5 bases from V and 7 bases from J, with 26 bases in between. CDR3 region: CASSSILSAWGAVTQYF. CDR3 nucleotide sequence: TGTGCCAGCAGCTCCATCCTTTCAGCGTGGGGGGCCGTGACCCAGTACTTC.

This clonotype came up many times. This rearrangement joins TRBV30 to TRBJ2-6; 7 bases are shared with TRBD1. The CDR3 extends over 16 amino acids. Germline trimming cut 4 bases from V and 1 base from J; bases unmatched to any gene: 7. CDR1 is GTSNPN, CDR2 SVGIG, per germline (reference sequence). CDR3 residues: CAWNPNRGSGANVLTF. CDR3 DNA: TGTGCCTGGAATCCTAACAGGGGATCTGGGGCCAACGTCCTGACTTTC.

This chain uses TRBV27 with TRBJ2-2, with TRBD2 matching over 11 bases. Germline values: CDR1 MNHEY, CDR2 SMNVEV (reference sequence). There are 18 residues in the CDR3. With 2 bases clipped from V and 4 bases from J, the junction kept 9 bases outside the gene matches. CDR3 region: CASSLTKRLAGITGELFF. The CDR3 nucleotides read TGTGCCAGCAGTTTAACCAAGAGACTAGCGGGGATCACCGGGGAGCTGTTTTTT.

This clonotype was detected a few times. The chain couples TRBV3-1 to TRBJ2-1; 13 bases agree with TRBD2. V trimming: 0 bases; J trimming: 0 bases; junction bases outside the gene matches: 5. The CDR3 runs 19 residues. Per the germline V gene, CDR1 is LGHDT and CDR2 is YNNKEL (reference sequence). The CDR3 coding sequence is TGTGCCAGCAGCCAAGATCTTTGGACTAGCGGGAGCTCCTACAATGAGCAGTTCTTC. This encodes CASSQDLWTSGSSYNEQFF.

There are many counts of this clonotype. The V call is TRBV4-1, the J call TRBJ2-1, with a tentative D call TRBD2 (5 bases). V was pared by 4 bases and J by 2 bases, with 9 bases between. The CDR3 covers 14 residues. The germline gives CDR1 MGHRA, CDR2 YSYEKL. Here the CDR3 reads CASSPLDAYNEQFF. CDR3 bases: TGCGCCAGCAGCCCACTAGACGCCTACAATGAGCAGTTCTTC.

The chain uses TRBV7-2 and TRBJ2-2; D ambiguous. With 5 bases removed from V and 4 bases from J, the gap between germline ends came to 8 bases. This CDR3 has 13 amino acids. Germline-derived CDR1 and CDR2 are SGHTA and FQGNSA. The CDR3 DNA sequence: TGTGCCAGCAGCGTAGTAGGCACCGGGGAGCTGTTTTTT. It codes for CASSVVGTGELFF.

This clonotype has just a few counts. The V call is TRBV15, the J call TRBJ2-3; D perhaps matches TRBD2 (5 bases). V lost 1 base and J lost 4, with 6 bases in between. This CDR3 has 13 residues. CDR1 and CDR2 (germline): LNHNV, YYDKDF (reference sequence). The CDR3: CATSRVGADTQYF. The CDR3 DNA reads TGTGCCACCAGCAGAGTCGGGGCAGATACGCAGTATTTT.

The J gene is TRBJ1-3, the V gene TRBV6-2 or TRBV6-3; tentative D call: TRBD1 (5 bases). The CDR3 contains 12 residues. Trimming took 6 bases from V and 5 from J, leaving 8 bases between them. Germline V gene lookup returns CDR1 MNHEY and CDR2 SVGEGT. The CDR3 loop reads CASRGRRNTIYF. The CDR3 nucleotides read TGTGCCAGCAGGGGACGGAGAAACACCATATATTTT.

Ten or more counts support this clonotype. The CDR3 sequence is CATSTRNNEQFF. The CDR3 bases are TGTGCCACCAGCACCAGAAACAATGAGCAGTTCTTC. The rearrangement links TRBV15 to TRBJ2-1, with D unresolved. The V end was cut by 4 bases, the J end by 5 bases, with 6 bases between. The CDR3 is made up of 12 amino acids. Per germline, CDR1 LNHNV and CDR2 YYDKDF (reference sequence).

This sequence joins TRBV29-1 and TRBJ2-7; 7 nucleotides align to TRBD1. With 8 bases clipped from V and 3 bases from J, the junction kept 16 bases outside the gene matches. There are 15 residues in the CDR3. Germline V gene data show CDR1 as SQVTM and CDR2 as ANQGSEA. The CDR3 here is CSILRRQGINYEQYF. CDR3 coding DNA: TGCAGCATTTTGAGAAGACAGGGAATTAACTACGAGCAGTACTTC.

This chain links TRBV5-1 with TRBJ2-5; D not certain. V lost 7 bases and J lost 3, with 13 bases in between. The germline CDR1 and CDR2 sequences are SGHRS and YFSETQ. The CDR3 loop spans 13 amino acids. This CDR3 reads CASRFPPEETQYF. The CDR3 coding sequence is TGCGCCAGCCGTTTTCCACCCGAAGAGACCCAGTACTTC.

This clonotype was counted at least ten times. The V and J genes are TRBV7-2 and TRBJ2-7, with 8 bases matching TRBD2. This CDR3 is 14 amino acids long. The V gene's germline CDR1 is SGHTA and CDR2 FQGNSA. Trimming took 4 bases from V and 2 from J; bases not matched to a gene: 4. The CDR3 region is CASSSGGGPYEQYF. In DNA form, the CDR3 reads TGTGCCAGCAGCTCCGGCGGGGGGCCCTACGAGCAGTACTTC.

In this sample, this clonotype turned up many times. The chain employs TRBV5-1 and TRBJ2-3, with D possibly matching TRBD2 (7 bases). This CDR3 has 14 residues. Germline CDR1 is SGHRS and CDR2 is YFSETQ. Trimming pared 2 bases from V and 2 bases from J, leaving 9 bases between. CDR3 residues: CASSLRGATDTQYF. In DNA, the CDR3 is TGCGCCAGCAGCTTACGGGGGGCCACAGATACGCAGTATTTT.

This clonotype was counted many times. V is TRBV20-1 and J is TRBJ2-7, with 9 bases lining up with TRBD1. After removal of 5 bases from V and 4 bases from J, the junction contained 6 bases not matched to a gene. The CDR3 is 13 amino acids. The germline gives CDR1 DFQATT, CDR2 SNEGSKA (reference sequence). CDR3 residues: CSALPGQGYEQYF. As DNA, the CDR3 is TGCAGTGCTTTACCGGGACAGGGATACGAGCAGTACTTC.

This clonotype showed up just a few times. V is TRBV24-1 and J is TRBJ2-1; TRBD1 is a possible D gene (6 bases). V lost 3 bases, J lost 3 bases, and 11 bases lay in between. This CDR3 has 15 residues. The germline V gene encodes CDR1 KGHDR and CDR2 SFDVKD. DNA for the CDR3: TGTGCCACCAGTGATACGACAGGCCTCTACAATGAGCAGTTCTTC. Translated, it gives CATSDTTGLYNEQFF.